These T cell receptor beta chains were read from a single sample in a study of monozygotic twins with cystic fibrosis. Produced via immunoSEQ multiplex PCR; TCRdb's table is partial and in-frame only. Counted here are tens of thousands of clones, about 89% occurring once; the ten biggest clones make up about 0.2%. The sequencing sample was made of blood. These TCRs come from a boy aged 2-9 years with cystic fibrosis. CDR3s include the opening cysteine and the closing phenylalanine or tryptophan. Fields, in order: clone size, J gene, CDR3 length, V gene, D gene, CDR3 protein, CDR3 DNA. A D gene is named only where the DNA matches it firmly. Some rows have no size entry. The others give once, few or many, or a class for an expanded clone.

abundance: -; j_gene: TRBJ2-7; len: 15; v_gene: TRBV4-2; d_gene: TRBD2; CDR3aa: CASSQDGTSFYEQYF; CDR3nt: TGTGCCAGCAGCCAAGACGGGACTAGCTTCTACGAGCAGTACTTC
abundance: -; j_gene: TRBJ2-5; len: 16; v_gene: TRBV15; d_gene: -; CDR3aa: CATSREARGRVETQYF; CDR3nt: TGTGCCACCAGCAGAGAAGCCCGGGGGCGGGTAGAGACCCAGTACTTC
abundance: -; j_gene: TRBJ2-7; len: 11; v_gene: TRBV4-3; d_gene: -; CDR3aa: CASSQDGEQYF; CDR3nt: TGCGCCAGCAGCCAAGATGGCGAGCAGTACTTC
abundance: -; j_gene: TRBJ2-2; len: 14; v_gene: TRBV6-4; d_gene: TRBD1; CDR3aa: CASSANRGSGELFF; CDR3nt: TGTGCCAGCAGCGCAAACAGGGGCTCCGGGGAGCTGTTTTTT
abundance: -; j_gene: TRBJ1-3; len: 15; v_gene: TRBV13; d_gene: -; CDR3aa: CASSLGEISGNTIYF; CDR3nt: TGTGCCAGCAGCCTAGGGGAGATCTCTGGAAACACCATATATTTT
abundance: -; j_gene: TRBJ2-7; len: 16; v_gene: TRBV10-3; d_gene: -; CDR3aa: CAISEGLLTTPYEQYF; CDR3nt: TGTGCCATCAGTGAGGGTCTGCTGACGACTCCCTACGAGCAGTACTTC
abundance: -; j_gene: TRBJ2-1; len: 14; v_gene: TRBV5-1; d_gene: TRBD2; CDR3aa: CASSDPGGYNEQFF; CDR3nt: TGCGCCAGCAGCGACCCGGGGGGGTACAATGAGCAGTTCTTC
abundance: -; j_gene: TRBJ1-5; len: 14; v_gene: TRBV19; d_gene: -; CDR3aa: CASSIPGSNQPQHF; CDR3nt: TGTGCCAGTAGTATCCCAGGAAGCAATCAGCCCCAGCATTTT
abundance: -; j_gene: TRBJ1-4; len: 15; v_gene: TRBV5-1; d_gene: -; CDR3aa: CASSLPEGEDEKLFF; CDR3nt: TGCGCCAGCAGCCTCCCCGAAGGGGAGGATGAAAAACTGTTTTTT
abundance: -; j_gene: TRBJ1-1; len: 17; v_gene: TRBV19; d_gene: TRBD1; CDR3aa: CASSFLFSTGGNTEAFF; CDR3nt: TGTGCCAGTAGCTTTCTTTTTTCGACAGGGGGCAACACTGAAGCTTTCTTT
abundance: -; j_gene: TRBJ1-1; len: 17; v_gene: TRBV6-1; d_gene: TRBD1; CDR3aa: CASSDFPGGRMNTEAFF; CDR3nt: TGTGCCAGCAGTGATTTTCCAGGGGGCAGAATGAACACTGAAGCTTTCTTT
abundance: -; j_gene: TRBJ1-1; len: 16; v_gene: TRBV28; d_gene: -; CDR3aa: CASSSLGGALNTEAFF; CDR3nt: TGTGCCAGCAGTTCCCTTGGAGGGGCCCTGAACACTGAAGCTTTCTTT
abundance: once; j_gene: TRBJ1-1; len: 15; v_gene: TRBV5-1; d_gene: -; CDR3aa: CASSLLPGHSYEAFF; CDR3nt: TGCGCCAGCAGCTTGTTACCGGGACACTCATATGAAGCTTTCTTT
abundance: -; j_gene: TRBJ2-2; len: 18; v_gene: TRBV10-3; d_gene: -; CDR3aa: CAISESRSSGASTGELFF; CDR3nt: TGTGCCATCAGTGAGTCAAGAAGTAGCGGAGCTAGTACCGGGGAGCTGTTTTTT
abundance: -; j_gene: TRBJ2-1; len: 14; v_gene: TRBV7-2; d_gene: TRBD2; CDR3aa: CASSPLSGGNEQFF; CDR3nt: TGTGCCAGCAGCCCCCTTAGCGGGGGCAATGAGCAGTTCTTC
abundance: -; j_gene: TRBJ2-2; len: 15; v_gene: TRBV5-5; d_gene: -; CDR3aa: CASSLFSSNTGELFF; CDR3nt: TGTGCCAGCAGCCTTTTTAGCTCGAACACCGGGGAGCTGTTTTTT
abundance: -; j_gene: TRBJ2-2; len: 13; v_gene: TRBV5-6; d_gene: -; CDR3aa: CASTRTAPGELFF; CDR3nt: TGTGCCAGCACCCGGACTGCCCCCGGGGAGCTGTTTTTT
abundance: once; j_gene: TRBJ2-7; len: 14; v_gene: TRBV11-2; d_gene: TRBD1; CDR3aa: CASGPGQGIYEQYF; CDR3nt: TGTGCCAGTGGACCGGGACAGGGGATTTACGAGCAGTACTTC
abundance: few; j_gene: TRBJ1-5; len: 17; v_gene: TRBV27; d_gene: -; CDR3aa: CASSYFQGEHSNQPQHF; CDR3nt: TGTGCCAGCAGTTATTTCCAGGGTGAACATAGCAATCAGCCCCAGCATTTT
abundance: -; j_gene: TRBJ2-7; len: 14; v_gene: TRBV13; d_gene: TRBD1; CDR3aa: CASSSGYTGGEQYF; CDR3nt: TGTGCCAGCAGCTCGGGATACACAGGGGGTGAGCAGTACTTC
abundance: -; j_gene: TRBJ2-2; len: 15; v_gene: TRBV6-1; d_gene: -; CDR3aa: CASRGRDRNTGELFF; CDR3nt: TGTGCCAGCAGGGGCCGGGACCGTAACACCGGGGAGCTGTTTTTT
abundance: -; j_gene: TRBJ1-3; len: 14; v_gene: TRBV7-9; d_gene: TRBD1; CDR3aa: CASSRRDRGNTIYF; CDR3nt: TGTGCCAGCAGCCGCCGGGACAGAGGAAACACCATATATTTT
abundance: -; j_gene: TRBJ2-5; len: 17; v_gene: TRBV12-5; d_gene: -; CDR3aa: CASGSGLLGQNQETQYF; CDR3nt: TGTGCTAGTGGTTCGGGACTTTTAGGACAGAACCAAGAGACCCAGTACTTC
abundance: -; j_gene: TRBJ2-3; len: 18; v_gene: TRBV4-2; d_gene: TRBD2; CDR3aa: CASSQELAGGPGTDTQYF; CDR3nt: TGTGCCAGCAGCCAAGAGCTAGCGGGGGGGCCCGGCACAGATACGCAGTATTTT
abundance: -; j_gene: TRBJ1-1; len: 14; v_gene: TRBV2; d_gene: -; CDR3aa: CASSYAGENTEAFF; CDR3nt: TGTGCCAGCAGTTATGCAGGAGAGAACACTGAAGCTTTCTTT
abundance: once; j_gene: TRBJ1-1; len: 15; v_gene: TRBV6-5; d_gene: -; CDR3aa: CASSRWGTQNTEAFF; CDR3nt: TGTGCCAGCAGCCGCTGGGGCACCCAGAACACTGAAGCTTTCTTT
abundance: -; j_gene: TRBJ2-4; len: 15; v_gene: TRBV6-5; d_gene: TRBD2; CDR3aa: CASSSGTSGKNIQYF; CDR3nt: TGTGCCAGCAGTTCCGGGACTAGCGGCAAAAACATTCAGTACTTC
abundance: -; j_gene: TRBJ1-4; len: 16; v_gene: TRBV4-3; d_gene: TRBD1; CDR3aa: CASSQEGGGSNEKLFF; CDR3nt: TGCGCCAGCAGCCAAGAAGGGGGCGGGTCTAATGAAAAACTGTTTTTT
abundance: -; j_gene: TRBJ2-5; len: 11; v_gene: TRBV7-9; d_gene: -; CDR3aa: CASSSQETQYF; CDR3nt: TGTGCCAGCAGCTCCCAAGAGACCCAGTACTTC
abundance: -; j_gene: TRBJ2-3; len: 14; v_gene: TRBV2; d_gene: -; CDR3aa: CASRLDTSTDTQYF; CDR3nt: TGTGCCAGCCGACTGGACACCTCCACAGATACGCAGTATTTT
abundance: -; j_gene: TRBJ1-5; len: 14; v_gene: TRBV4-1; d_gene: -; CDR3aa: CASSQENGNQPQHF; CDR3nt: TGCGCCAGCAGCCAAGAAAATGGCAATCAGCCCCAGCATTTT
abundance: -; j_gene: TRBJ1-1; len: 12; v_gene: TRBV27; d_gene: -; CDR3aa: CASSFAGSEAFF; CDR3nt: TGTGCCAGCAGTTTCGCGGGGTCTGAAGCTTTCTTT
abundance: -; j_gene: TRBJ1-1; len: 17; v_gene: TRBV5-1; d_gene: -; CDR3aa: CASSLVPGRRMNTEAFF; CDR3nt: TGCGCCAGCAGCTTGGTACCAGGACGGCGGATGAACACTGAAGCTTTCTTT
abundance: -; j_gene: TRBJ2-3; len: 17; v_gene: TRBV9; d_gene: TRBD1; CDR3aa: CASSSSGTGIFTDTQYF; CDR3nt: TGTGCCAGCAGCTCCTCAGGGACAGGTATCTTTACAGATACGCAGTATTTT
abundance: -; j_gene: TRBJ2-7; len: 15; v_gene: TRBV6-1; d_gene: -; CDR3aa: CASSGNREAAYEQYF; CDR3nt: TGTGCCAGCAGTGGCAACAGGGAAGCCGCCTACGAGCAGTACTTC
abundance: -; j_gene: TRBJ1-4; len: 14; v_gene: TRBV15; d_gene: -; CDR3aa: CATSRGDLGAELFF; CDR3nt: TGTGCCACCAGCAGAGGAGACCTAGGGGCGGAACTGTTTTTT
abundance: once; j_gene: TRBJ2-3; len: 15; v_gene: TRBV19; d_gene: -; CDR3aa: CASSIGPGPTDTQYF; CDR3nt: TGTGCCAGTAGTATAGGTCCGGGGCCCACAGATACGCAGTATTTT
abundance: -; j_gene: TRBJ2-2; len: 14; v_gene: TRBV18; d_gene: -; CDR3aa: CASSPGQNTGELFF; CDR3nt: TGTGCCAGCTCACCAGGGCAGAACACCGGGGAGCTGTTTTTT
abundance: -; j_gene: TRBJ2-3; len: 15; v_gene: TRBV27; d_gene: -; CDR3aa: CASSLSEGDRDTQYF; CDR3nt: TGTGCCAGCAGTTTATCAGAGGGGGATCGTGATACGCAGTATTTT
abundance: -; j_gene: TRBJ1-4; len: 14; v_gene: TRBV27; d_gene: TRBD1; CDR3aa: CASRPGQGIEKLFF; CDR3nt: TGTGCCAGCAGACCGGGACAGGGGATTGAAAAACTGTTTTTT
abundance: few; j_gene: TRBJ1-3; len: 16; v_gene: TRBV5-1; d_gene: -; CDR3aa: CASSPKDFYSGNTIYF; CDR3nt: TGCGCCAGCAGTCCTAAGGACTTTTACTCTGGAAACACCATATATTTT